A single sample gave rise to the 17 T cell receptor beta chains below, sequenced in a study of blood T cells in healthy people across ages. Primers used in a second PCR of roughly 7 to 12 cycles were a sample-barcoded 5' primer and a J-beta primer mix. TCRdb reanalysed the 5' RACE reads using MiXCR and keeps one entry per CDR3 protein. The sample lists hundreds of thousands of distinct CDR3 sequences; 52% were seen once. Sequencing input: blood. These receptors were collected from a woman older than 75 in good health.

This clonotype was observed a single time. The chain combines TRBV5-1 with TRBJ1-1; D is perhaps TRBD1 (5 bases). Germline lookup yields CDR1 SGHRS and CDR2 YFSETQ. The V and J ends lost 0 bases and 5 bases respectively, with 14 bases between them. The CDR3 is 15 amino acids. The CDR3 spells CASSLAKGMLTEAFF. In nucleotides, the CDR3 is TGCGCCAGCAGCTTGGCCAAGGGGATGCTTACTGAAGCTTTCTTT.

This clonotype was observed a handful of times. This sequence joins TRBV2 and TRBJ2-3; D possibly uses TRBD1 or TRBD2 (5 bases each). Germline V lookup: CDR1 SNHLY, CDR2 FYNNEI. V was clipped by 6 bases and J by 7 bases, with 14 bases between them. The CDR3 has 13 residues. CDR3 DNA: TGTGCCAGCAGCGGGGACCGCCGAAATACGCAGTATTTT. This sequence encodes CASSGDRRNTQYF.

This clonotype occurred many times. The rearrangement links TRBV5-6 to TRBJ2-6, with 8 bases lining up with TRBD1. Germline CDR1 is SGHDT and CDR2 is YYEEEE. The CDR3 sequence is 18 residues long. V was pared by 2 bases and J by 4 bases, with 11 bases of the junction left unmatched. For the CDR3, the DNA is TGTGCCAGCAGCTTCTTCTCGGGACAGGTCAGCGGGGCCAACGTCCTGACTTTC. Translation gives CASSFFSGQVSGANVLTF.

This clonotype has just a few counts. The chain has TRBV15 and TRBJ2-1, with D unclear. This CDR3 has 14 residues. Germline V CDR1 and CDR2: LNHNV, YYDKDF (reference sequence). V shed 0 bases and J shed 7 bases, with 10 bases lying between them. The CDR3 nucleotides read TGTGCCACCAGCAGAGATCGGTTAGGTAATGAGCAGTTCTTC. Protein: CATSRDRLGNEQFF. Full variable domain (rest looked up from reference TRBV15 and TRBJ2-1): DAMVIQNPRYQVTQFGKPVTLSCSQTLNHNVMYWYQQKSSQAPKLLFHYYDKDFNNEADTPDNFQSRRPNTSFCFLDIRSPGLGDTAMYLCATSRDRLGNEQFFGPGTRLTVL.

In its sample, this clonotype was seen a few times. The chain links TRBV20-1 to TRBJ1-1, with unresolved D. The V gene's germline CDR1 is DFQATT and CDR2 SNEGSKA (reference sequence). V shed 4 bases and J shed 10 bases, with 13 bases lying between them. The CDR3 sequence is 11 residues long. CDR3: CSAKTAWRAFF. The DNA for the CDR3 is TGCAGTGCTAAGACGGCTTGGAGAGCTTTCTTT.

The CDR3 here is CASSESTVPYEQYF. DNA for the CDR3: TGCGCCAGCAGTGAGTCGACAGTCCCCTACGAGCAGTACTTC. The chain has TRBV10-1 and TRBJ2-4; the D gene is possibly TRBD1 (5 bases). The end of the DNA aligns better with TRBJ2-7, so the J call may be wrong. This CDR3 is built from 14 residues. Germline CDR1 is WNHNN and CDR2 is SYGVQD (reference sequence).

This chain connects TRBV2 to TRBJ2-7; D gene uncertain. The CDR3 spans 12 residues. Trimming removed 11 bases at V and 0 bases at J, with 11 bases between. Germline CDR1 and CDR2: SNHLY and FYNNEI. CDR3 coding DNA: TGTGCCGGTTCGTCGTACTCCTACGAGCAGTACTTC. It encodes CAGSSYSYEQYF.

Remarks on this clonotype: This may come from a read error, since a much larger clone is one base off. The rearrangement links TRBV27 to TRBJ2-7; no clear D. Germline loops: CDR1 MNHEY, CDR2 SMNVEV (reference sequence). The CDR3 loop spans 11 amino acids. The CDR3 spells CASSISHEQYF. The CDR3 DNA sequence: TGTGCCAGCAGTATCTCCCACGAGCAGTACTTC.

The chain couples TRBV4-3 to TRBJ1-2; D may be TRBD1 (5 bases). The germline V and J ends were trimmed by 0 bases and 5 bases, with 10 bases remaining between them. CDR1 LGHNA and CDR2 YSLEER come from the germline V gene. This CDR3 is built from 14 residues. The CDR3, as DNA: TGCGCCAGCAGCCAAGATCAAGGGACGTATGGCTACACCTTC. Residues: CASSQDQGTYGYTF.

This clonotype was seen at least ten times. The chain links TRBV20-1 to TRBJ1-6; D gene uncertain. The germline V and J ends were trimmed by 0 bases and 0 bases, with 9 bases remaining between them. CDR1 is DFQATT and CDR2 is SNEGSKA in the germline V gene (reference sequence). The CDR3 is 16 amino acids. CDR3 residues: CSARDERSSYNSPLHF. CDR3 nucleotides: TGCAGTGCTAGAGATGAGCGCAGCTCCTATAATTCACCCCTCCACTTT.

This clonotype appeared a few times. V usage is TRBV20-1 and J usage is TRBJ1-4; D gene unclear. CDR1 and CDR2 from the germline V gene are DFQATT and SNEGSKA (reference sequence). The CDR3 is made up of 14 amino acids. V lost 3 bases, J lost 0 bases, and 8 bases lay in between. CDR3 residues: CSASVGATNEKLFF. The DNA for the CDR3 is TGCAGTGCTAGTGTGGGAGCAACTAATGAAAAACTGTTTTTT.

The chain employs TRBV28 and TRBJ2-1; 7 bases match TRBD1. CDR3 size: 17 residues. With V trimmed by 2 bases and J by 5 bases, 12 bases remained unmatched. From germline, CDR1 is MDHEN and CDR2 SYDVKM. CDR3 DNA: TGTGCCAGCAGTTTAGGGGCTACAGGGGCCCTTAACAATGAGCAGTTCTTC. Translated: CASSLGATGALNNEQFF.

The chain employs TRBV4-2 and TRBJ2-7; D might be TRBD2 (6 bases). Between the trimmed V and J ends, which lost 4 bases and 4 bases, there was a span of 23 bases. The CDR3 is 17 residues long. CDR1 is LGHNA and CDR2 is YNFKEQ in the germline V gene. The CDR3 reads CASSLPTEGQGSYEQYF. In DNA, the CDR3 is TGTGCCAGCAGCCTACCAACGGAGGGGCAGGGTTCTTACGAGCAGTACTTC.

This clonotype was counted ten times or more. V and J are TRBV3-1 and TRBJ2-1; D is unclear. Per germline, CDR1 LGHDT and CDR2 YNNKEL (reference sequence). The germline V and J ends were trimmed by 3 bases and 4 bases, with 7 bases remaining between them. The CDR3 contains 13 residues. The CDR3: CASSQGWYNEQFF. As DNA, the CDR3 is TGTGCCAGCAGCCAGGGGTGGTACAATGAGCAGTTCTTC.

This clonotype was recorded only once. The CDR3 coding sequence is TGCGCCAGCAGCCAAGATCCGGGCAGAGATTCACCCCTCCACTTT. Its protein is CASSQDPGRDSPLHF. This sequence joins TRBV4-3 and TRBJ1-6; D gene unclear. The V end lost 0 bases, the J end lost 8 bases, and 11 bases lay between the germline ends. The CDR3 loop spans 15 amino acids. Germline V gives CDR1 LGHNA, CDR2 YSLEER.

This clonotype has only a few counts. The chain recombines TRBV7-2 with TRBJ2-5, with 8 bases identical to TRBD2. The CDR3 has 13 amino acids. With V trimmed by 5 bases and J by 3 bases, 2 bases remained unmatched. Germline CDR1 reads SGHTA; CDR2 reads FQGNSA. CDR3 nucleotides: TGTGCCAGCAGCGTTAGCGGGAAAGAGACCCAGTACTTC. Translating it yields CASSVSGKETQYF.

This clonotype was seen repeatedly, ten times or more. The chain uses TRBV5-1 and TRBJ2-3; TRBD2 might be the D (6 bases). Germline-derived CDR1 and CDR2 are SGHRS and YFSETQ. CDR3 length equals 14 residues. Trimming left V 4 bases short and J 0 bases short, with 9 bases between. The CDR3 DNA reads as TGCGCCAGCAGCGAAAGCGGGAGCACAGATACGCAGTATTTT. Translated: CASSESGSTDTQYF.